This passage covers 23 T cell receptor beta chains from one sample sequenced in a study of cytomegalovirus exposure and HLA in healthy donors. This PCR relied on a set of 60 Vbeta primers and 13 Jbeta primers. Here immunoSEQ multiplex PCR was the method, and the copy in TCRdb shows in-frame clones only, minus some. The top ten hold 1.7% of the sample, which has under 200,000 clones, about four fifths seen once. Sequencing was done on a sample of PBMCs. The source of these receptors is a woman between 18 and 29 years old in good health and CMV-seronegative.

The chain links TRBV27 to TRBJ2-7, with D tentatively TRBD1 (6 bases). The CDR3 runs to 16 residues. The V end lost 0 bases, the J end lost 3 bases, and 15 bases lay between the germline ends. CDR1 is MNHEY, CDR2 SMNVEV, per germline (reference sequence). CDR3 nucleotide sequence: TGTGCCAGCAGTTTATCGGCAGGGGATGATCTCTACGAGCAGTACTTC. It encodes CASSLSAGDDLYEQYF.

The chain couples TRBV7-2 to TRBJ1-2; 7 bases are a match to TRBD1. The CDR3 extends over 13 amino acids. V was pared by 2 bases and J by 3 bases, with 0 bases of the junction left unmatched. Germline V gene data show CDR1 as SGHTA and CDR2 as FQGNSA. The CDR3 nucleotides read TGTGCCAGCAGCTTACAGGGGGACTATGGCTACACCTTC. Protein: CASSLQGDYGYTF.

This rearrangement joins TRBV7-2 to TRBJ1-1; D unclear. Germline V gives CDR1 SGHTA, CDR2 FQGNSA. This CDR3 contains 13 residues. V lost 6 bases and J lost 3, with 11 bases in between. The CDR3, as DNA: TGTGCCAGCAGAGAAGAGGGCTACACTGAAGCTTTCTTT. It is translated as CASREEGYTEAFF.

This chain links TRBV7-9 with TRBJ2-2; TRBD2 matches 14 bases. Germline CDR1 and CDR2: SEHNR and FQNEAQ (reference sequence). Losses at the gene ends were 3 bases for V and 6 bases for J; bases not matched to a gene: 3. The CDR3 extends over 16 amino acids. DNA of the CDR3: TGTGCCAGCAGCTTCAGGGGACTAGCGGGAGCCGGGGAGCTGTTTTTT. Translating gives CASSFRGLAGAGELFF.

The chain has TRBV5-6 and TRBJ2-5; no clear D. Trimming took off 4 bases at V and 0 bases at J, with 10 bases between the two ends. The CDR3 is made up of 14 amino acids. Germline assignment: CDR1 SGHDT and CDR2 YYEEEE. CDR3 in DNA: TGTGCCAGCAGCAAAACTAATTACCAAGAGACCCAGTACTTC. Protein: CASSKTNYQETQYF.

This chain uses TRBV4-1 with TRBJ2-2, with 11 nucleotides matching TRBD1. The trim removed 1 base at V and 5 bases at J, leaving 6 bases unmatched. The CDR3 runs 17 residues. The germline V gene has CDR1 MGHRA and CDR2 YSYEKL. The CDR3 region has the DNA TGCGCCAGCAGCCAAGGGGGGACAGGGGGATTTACCGGGGAGCTGTTTTTT. Residues: CASSQGGTGGFTGELFF.

The CDR3: CSVDGGPGNTIYF. CDR3 in DNA: TGCAGCGTTGACGGGGGGCCTGGAAACACCATATATTTT. J is TRBJ1-3 and V is TRBV29-1; D might be TRBD1 (6 bases). The CDR3 covers 13 residues. The V gene lost 3 bases and the J gene lost 2 bases, with 8 bases spanning the gap. Per germline, CDR1 SQVTM and CDR2 ANQGSEA.

This clone was counted a single time. V usage is TRBV7-2 and J usage is TRBJ2-5; the match to TRBD1 covers 7 bases. The ends lost 3 bases at V and 5 bases at J; junction bases unmatched: 6. CDR1 and CDR2 from the germline V gene are SGHTA and FQGNSA. CDR3 length: 14 residues. CDR3 coding DNA: TGTGCCAGCAGCTTTAAGGGGGCGTGGGAGACCCAGTACTTC. Translating gives CASSFKGAWETQYF.

The chain is built from TRBV12-2 and TRBJ2-7; the D call of TRBD2 is as the table states it, not checked on the DNA. TRBV12-2 is designated a pseudogene. The CDR3 length is 17 residues. CDR3: CASRLASRLAGPYEQYV. DNA for the CDR3: TGTGCAAGTCGCTTAGCGAGTCGGCTAGCGGGACCTTACGAGCAGTACGTC.

The chain joins TRBV11-2 to TRBJ1-2, with 7 bases lining up with TRBD1. This CDR3 has 16 amino acids. V lost 1 base, J lost 4 bases, and 9 bases stayed unmatched. Germline assignment: CDR1 SGHAT and CDR2 FQNNGV. The CDR3 loop is CASSLGRGGSFYGYTF. Written as DNA, the CDR3 is TGTGCCAGCAGCTTAGGTCGAGGGGGCTCGTTCTATGGCTACACCTTC.

The chain joins TRBV7-2 to TRBJ2-3; 12 bases are a match to TRBD2. This CDR3 spans 18 amino acids. Per germline, CDR1 SGHTA and CDR2 FQGNSA. The ends lost 1 base at V and 2 bases at J; junction bases unmatched: 7. The CDR3 is CASSLESSGRASTDTQYF. CDR3 DNA sequence: TGTGCCAGCAGCTTAGAGTCTAGCGGGAGGGCCTCCACAGATACGCAGTATTTT.

The chain couples TRBV7-9 to TRBJ2-7; 10 bases agree with TRBD2. Trimming at V came to 1 base and at J to 5 bases, leaving 2 bases not matched to a gene. The germline V gene encodes CDR1 SEHNR and CDR2 FQNEAQ (reference sequence). The CDR3 runs to 14 residues. CDR3 nucleotide sequence: TGTGCCAGCAGCTTAGTAGGGACTAGCGACGAGCAGTACGTC. The encoded protein is CASSLVGTSDEQYV.

V usage is TRBV19 and J usage is TRBJ2-1; 11 bases fit TRBD2. The CDR3 consists of 15 residues. Trimming cost V 3 bases and J 6 bases; bases outside gene matches: 4. Looked up from germline, CDR1 is LNHDA and CDR2 is SQIVND (reference sequence). This CDR3 is CASSMGGLAVNEQFF. CDR3 coding DNA: TGTGCCAGTAGTATGGGGGGACTAGCGGTCAATGAGCAGTTCTTC.

The chain recombines TRBV7-2 with TRBJ1-1, with D uncertain. V dropped 4 bases and J dropped 1 base, with 13 bases sitting between them. This CDR3 is 15 amino acids long. CDR1 is SGHTA, CDR2 FQGNSA, per germline. DNA for the CDR3: TGTGCCAGCAGCTCAGCAAGACGGGGGAACACTGAAGCTTTCTTT. Encoded protein: CASSSARRGNTEAFF.

This clone was recorded only once. The chain couples TRBV7-2 to TRBJ2-7; 10 positions match TRBD2. Germline CDR1 and CDR2: SGHTA and FQGNSA. Germline trimming cut 3 bases from V and 6 bases from J; bases unmatched to any gene: 5. There are 14 residues in the CDR3. The CDR3 DNA sequence: TGTGCCAGCAGCTTGAGCGGGAGGGCGGCCGAGCAGTACGTC. Its translation: CASSLSGRAAEQYV.

The J gene is TRBJ2-7, the V gene TRBV29-1; possible D gene TRBD1, 5 bases. The CDR3 consists of 13 residues. Germline values: CDR1 SQVTM, CDR2 ANQGSEA. V lost 5 bases and J 1 base, leaving 12 bases between the germline ends. This chain's CDR3 is CSVSGRVSYEQYF. The CDR3 region has the DNA TGCAGCGTTTCTGGCAGGGTATCCTACGAGCAGTACTTC.

This clone was found once. At one end, the junction sequence differs from germline, possibly due to a read error. The chain links TRBV7-7 to TRBJ2-5; 12 positions match TRBD2. CDR1 is SSHAT, CDR2 FNYEAQ, per germline (reference sequence). There are 15 residues in the CDR3. The CDR3 region has the DNA TGTGCTAGCAGTCTACTAGCGGGAGGCGGGGAGACCCAGTACTTC. Its protein product is CASSLLAGGGETQYF.

The chain carries TRBV4-1 and TRBJ2-5, with a weak D call TRBD2 (5 bases). This CDR3 is built from 16 residues. Trimming removed 1 base from V and 1 base from J, with 13 bases in between. Germline-derived CDR1 and CDR2 are MGHRA and YSYEKL. CDR3 protein: CASSQASDFLQETQYF. The CDR3 DNA follows: TGCGCCAGCAGCCAAGCTTCGGACTTCCTCCAAGAGACCCAGTACTTC.

This clone was recorded a few times. The rearrangement joins TRBV11-3 to TRBJ2-5, with D unresolved. This CDR3 is 13 amino acids long. Trimming left V 5 bases short and J 0 bases short, with 7 bases between. Germline CDR1 is SGHNT and CDR2 is YENEEA. The CDR3 DNA reads as TGTGCCAGCAGCCCCCCCTACCAAGAGACCCAGTACTTC. It encodes CASSPPYQETQYF.

The gene calls are TRBV5-1 and TRBJ1-1; weak D call: TRBD1 (6 bases). Germline CDR1 reads SGHRS; CDR2 reads YFSETQ. Between the trimmed V and J ends, which lost 0 bases and 5 bases, there was a span of 14 bases. The CDR3 loop spans 15 amino acids. CDR3 nucleotide sequence: TGCGCCAGCAGCTTGGGGGGGCGCCTGGGAACTGAAGCTTTCTTT. Amino acid sequence: CASSLGGRLGTEAFF.

This clone was observed a few times. The chain couples TRBV2 to TRBJ1-5, with D possibly matching TRBD1 (6 bases). The CDR3 runs 14 residues. From germline, CDR1 is SNHLY and CDR2 FYNNEI. Trimming removed 7 bases at V and 0 bases at J, with 10 bases between. CDR3 DNA: TGTGCCAGCATGCGCAGGGGTAGCAATCAGCCCCAGCATTTT. Protein product: CASMRRGSNQPQHF. The complete variable domain, with remaining parts taken from reference TRBV2 and TRBJ1-5, reads EPEVTQTPSHQVTQMGQEVILRCVPISNHLYFYWYRQILGQKVEFLVSFYNNEISEKSEIFDDQFSVERPDGSNFTLKIRSTKLEDSAMYFCASMRRGSNQPQHFGDGTRLSIL.

The chain carries TRBV30 and TRBJ2-7; weak D call: TRBD2 (7 bases). Germline CDR1 and CDR2: GTSNPN and SVGIG (reference sequence). The CDR3 contains 16 residues. With 5 bases removed from V and 4 bases from J, the gap between germline ends came to 24 bases. CDR3 coding DNA: TGTGCCTGGGTTCCGTACGCGAACAGGGAGGGATACGAGCAGTACTTC. Amino acid sequence: CAWVPYANREGYEQYF.

The chain carries TRBV11-2 and TRBJ1-2; D uncertain. The V end was cut by 5 bases, the J end by 0 bases, with 7 bases between. Germline assignment: CDR1 SGHAT and CDR2 FQNNGV. The CDR3 runs to 13 residues. DNA of the CDR3: TGTGCCAGCAGCGACTTAGCTAACTATGGCTACACCTTC. Its protein is CASSDLANYGYTF.